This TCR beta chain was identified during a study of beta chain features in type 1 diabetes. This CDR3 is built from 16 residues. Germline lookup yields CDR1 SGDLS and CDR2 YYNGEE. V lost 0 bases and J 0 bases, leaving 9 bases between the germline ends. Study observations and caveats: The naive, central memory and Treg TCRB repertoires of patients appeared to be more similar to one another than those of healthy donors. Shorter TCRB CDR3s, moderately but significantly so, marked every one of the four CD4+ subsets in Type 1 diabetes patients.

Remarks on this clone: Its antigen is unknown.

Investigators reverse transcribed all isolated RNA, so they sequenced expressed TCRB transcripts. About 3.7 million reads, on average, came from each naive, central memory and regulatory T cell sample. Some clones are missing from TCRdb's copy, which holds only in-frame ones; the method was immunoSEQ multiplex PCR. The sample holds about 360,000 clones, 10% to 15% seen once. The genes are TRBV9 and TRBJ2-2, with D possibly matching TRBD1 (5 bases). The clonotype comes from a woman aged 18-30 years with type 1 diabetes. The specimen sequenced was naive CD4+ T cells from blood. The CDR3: CASSVGGATNTGELFF. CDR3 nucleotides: TGTGCCAGCAGCGTAGGGGGCGCAACGAACACCGGGGAGCTGTTTTTT.